These 9 T cell receptor beta chains originate from one sample sequenced in a study of T cell changes during pregnancy in multiple sclerosis. Measured with immunoSEQ multiplex PCR; TCRdb has only the in-frame clones, and not every one. This sample has more than 70,000 clones, with 93% found just once. This specimen was peripheral blood, taken in the second trimester of pregnancy. The origin of the receptors is a female donor with multiple sclerosis, enrolled in a pregnancy study.

The chain combines TRBV10-2 with TRBJ1-3; D possibly corresponds to TRBD1 (5 bases). The CDR3 totals 15 residues. Germline V gene lookup returns CDR1 WSHSY and CDR2 SAAADI. Trimming left V 2 bases short and J 2 bases short, with 10 bases between. In nucleotides, the CDR3 is TGCGCCAGCAGTGAGCTGGGGCCTACTGGAAACACCATATATTTT. Amino acid sequence: CASSELGPTGNTIYF.

V is TRBV29-1 and J is TRBJ2-3; unclear D gene. Trimming took 7 bases from V and 5 from J, leaving 13 bases between them. CDR1 SQVTM and CDR2 ANQGSEA come from the germline V gene. There are 12 residues in the CDR3. The DNA of the CDR3 is TGCAGCGGCTACACTCCAGGAGATACGCAGTATTTT. Amino acids: CSGYTPGDTQYF.

This clone was counted once. This chain connects TRBV18 to TRBJ2-1; possible D gene TRBD2, 7 bases. Germline CDR1 is KGHSH and CDR2 is LQKENI. Trimming took 3 bases from V and 2 from J, leaving 11 bases between them. The CDR3 has 15 residues. This CDR3 reads CASSPGAGAYNEQFF. Here the CDR3 DNA reads TGTGCCAGCTCACCGGGGGCGGGGGCCTACAATGAGCAGTTCTTC.

The chain uses TRBV19 and TRBJ1-5; 7 nucleotides match TRBD1. CDR1 is LNHDA and CDR2 is SQIVND in the germline V gene (reference sequence). This CDR3 is built from 13 residues. Trimming removed 9 bases from V and 4 bases from J; junction bases left unmatched: 6. This CDR3 is CASRDSPNQPQHF. In DNA, the CDR3 is TGTGCCAGCCGGGACAGTCCAAATCAGCCCCAGCATTTT.

V is TRBV7-2 and J is TRBJ1-3; possibly TRBD1 for D (6 bases). Trimming took off 5 bases at V and 4 bases at J, with 15 bases between the two ends. Germline V CDR1 and CDR2: SGHTA, FQGNSA. CDR3 length: 15 residues. In DNA, the CDR3 is TGTGCCAGCAGCGCCAATCCCGGGACAGGAAACACCATATATTTT. As protein: CASSANPGTGNTIYF.

This rearrangement joins TRBV5-1 to TRBJ2-5; D might be TRBD2 (6 bases). Germline CDR1 reads SGHRS; CDR2 reads YFSETQ. The CDR3 runs to 15 residues. Deletions cut 0 bases from V and 3 bases from J, with 12 bases between. CDR3 sequence reads: CASSLVGGAKETQYF. In DNA form, the CDR3 reads TGCGCCAGCAGCTTGGTCGGCGGGGCGAAAGAGACCCAGTACTTC.

This rearrangement joins TRBV6-1 to TRBJ2-1; 7 bases match TRBD1. The CDR3 is made up of 15 amino acids. Germline V gene data show CDR1 as MNHNS and CDR2 as SASEGT. V gave up 3 bases and J gave up 7 bases; unmatched junction bases: 9. CDR3 region: CASSDPRTGQNEQFF. In nucleotides, the CDR3 is TGTGCCAGCAGTGACCCCCGGACAGGTCAAAATGAGCAGTTCTTC.

The J gene is TRBJ1-2, the V gene TRBV29-1; possible D gene TRBD1, 6 bases. V lost 0 bases and J lost 8, with 10 bases in between. CDR3 size: 12 residues. Germline CDR1 SQVTM, CDR2 ANQGSEA. This chain's CDR3 is CSVEEGAGGYTF. CDR3 bases: TGCAGCGTTGAAGAGGGGGCAGGGGGCTACACCTTC.

This sequence joins TRBV5-4 and TRBJ1-1, with D tentatively TRBD1 (6 bases). V was cut by 5 bases and J by 1 base, with 15 bases left in between. CDR3 length equals 15 residues. From germline, CDR1 is SGHNT and CDR2 YYREEE (reference sequence). The CDR3, as DNA: TGTGCCAGCAGATTACAGGGCAGGGCGAACACTGAAGCTTTCTTT. Translation: CASRLQGRANTEAFF.